This paragraph covers one TCR beta chain sequence. Its matching antigen is unknown. This record belongs to a study of cytomegalovirus exposure and HLA in healthy donors. 60 Vbeta and 13 Jbeta primers were used in PCR. Methods used by the authors: A follow-up analysis tallied 65 million to 80 million unique TCR beta chains, approximately 10 million shared. TCRdb keeps only in-frame clones here, not all; method: immunoSEQ multiplex PCR. Clonal size and the V and J genes are those of that table, whereas D and trimming came from the DNA. Here the sample spans 130,000 or so clones, 60% to 85% being singletons. Study outcomes and limitations: There were over 150 TCR beta chains listed as cytomegalovirus-associated. HLA alleles were associated with some 16,000 TCR beta sequences in a later analysis at 0.05 false discovery rate.

The CDR3 is 12 residues long. V was clipped by 5 bases and J by 3 bases; unmatched bases: 0. CDR1 and CDR2 from the germline V gene are LGHNA and YSLEER. The receptor was isolated from a man younger than 40 in good health and CMV-seronegative. The material sequenced was PBMCs. The chain joins TRBV4-3 to TRBJ2-5; TRBD2 matches 7 bases. The CDR3 region has the DNA TGCGCCAGCAGCGGGGGGGAAGAGACCCAGTACTTC. The encoded protein is CASSGGEETQYF.